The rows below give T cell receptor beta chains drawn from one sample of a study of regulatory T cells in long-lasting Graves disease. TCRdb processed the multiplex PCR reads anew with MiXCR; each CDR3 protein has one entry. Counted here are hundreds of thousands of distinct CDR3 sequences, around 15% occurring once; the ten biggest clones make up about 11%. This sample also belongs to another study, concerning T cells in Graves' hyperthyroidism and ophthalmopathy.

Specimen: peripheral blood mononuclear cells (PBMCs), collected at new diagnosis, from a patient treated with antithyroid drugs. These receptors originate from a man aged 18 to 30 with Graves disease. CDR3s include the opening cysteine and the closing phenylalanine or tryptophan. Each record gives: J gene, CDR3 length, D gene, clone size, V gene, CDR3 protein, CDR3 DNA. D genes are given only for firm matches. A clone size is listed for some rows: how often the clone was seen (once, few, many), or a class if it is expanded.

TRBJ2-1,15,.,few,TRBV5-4,CASSPFGAVDNEQFF,TGTGCCAGCAGCCCGTTCGGGGCGGTTGATAATGAGCAGTTCTTC
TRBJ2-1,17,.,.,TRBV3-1,CASSPPGRRGSYNEQFF,TGTGCCAGCAGCCCGCCGGGGAGACGTGGCTCCTACAATGAGCAGTTCTTC
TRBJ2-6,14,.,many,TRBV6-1,CASRRVIGANVLTF,TGTGCCAGTCGGAGGGTTATCGGGGCCAACGTCCTGACTTTC
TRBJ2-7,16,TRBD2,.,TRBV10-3,CAISALGLAGNYEQYF,TGTGCCATCAGTGCCCTGGGACTAGCGGGGAACTACGAGCAGTACTTC
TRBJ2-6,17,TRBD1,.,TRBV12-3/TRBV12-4,CASSPRRGRGGANVLTF,TGTGCCAGCAGTCCCAGAAGGGGGCGAGGAGGGGCCAACGTCCTGACTTTC
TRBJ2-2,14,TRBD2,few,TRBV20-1,CSARSSGPTGELFF,TGCAGTGCTAGAAGTAGCGGGCCCACCGGGGAGCTGTTTTTT
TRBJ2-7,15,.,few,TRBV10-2,CASSDIASGAYEQYF,TGCGCCAGCAGTGATATCGCTAGTGGCGCCTACGAGCAGTACTTC
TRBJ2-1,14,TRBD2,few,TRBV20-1,CSARVAGGYNEQFF,TGCAGTGCTAGAGTGGCGGGAGGTTACAATGAGCAGTTCTTC
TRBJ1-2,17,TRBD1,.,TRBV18,CASSPQETGATNYGYTF,TGTGCCAGCTCACCACAGGAGACAGGGGCTACTAACTATGGCTACACCTTC
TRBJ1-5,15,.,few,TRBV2,CASSEFGVGSQPQHF,TGTGCCAGCAGTGAATTCGGGGTCGGCTCTCAGCCCCAGCATTTT
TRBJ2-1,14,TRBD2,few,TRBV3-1,CASSQAGGVNEQFF,TGTGCCAGCAGCCAAGCGGGAGGGGTGAATGAGCAGTTCTTC
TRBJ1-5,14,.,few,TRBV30,CAWSDLLGNQPQHF,TGTGCCTGGAGTGACCTGTTGGGCAATCAGCCCCAGCATTTT
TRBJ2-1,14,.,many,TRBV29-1,CSVPGAGYYNEQFF,TGCAGCGTCCCGGGGGCAGGGTACTACAATGAGCAGTTCTTC
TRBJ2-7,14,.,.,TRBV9,CASSVAGMSYEQYF,TGTGCCAGCAGCGTAGCTGGCATGTCCTACGAGCAGTACTTC
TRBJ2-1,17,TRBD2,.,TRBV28,CASSLTSGSVSYNEQFF,TGTGCCAGCAGCTTAACTAGCGGGAGCGTCTCCTACAATGAGCAGTTCTTC
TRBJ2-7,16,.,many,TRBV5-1,CASSSGLTRRVNEQYF,TGCGCCAGCAGCTCCGGCCTCACTAGGAGGGTAAACGAGCAGTACTTC
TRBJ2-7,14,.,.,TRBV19,CASSPAVQEYEQYF,TGTGCCAGTAGCCCCGCGGTCCAGGAATACGAGCAGTACTTC
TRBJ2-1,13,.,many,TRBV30,CAWSGLARNEQFF,TGTGCCTGGAGTGGGTTAGCGCGAAATGAGCAGTTCTTC
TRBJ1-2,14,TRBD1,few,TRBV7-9,CASSFSTGGYGYTF,TGTGCCAGCAGCTTCTCGACAGGGGGTTATGGCTACACCTTC
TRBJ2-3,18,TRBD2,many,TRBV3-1,CASSPLGKSGRKTDTQYF,TGTGCCAGCAGCCCCCTCGGTAAGAGCGGGAGGAAAACAGATACGCAGTATTTT
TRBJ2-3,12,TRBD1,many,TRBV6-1,CAIDRGTDTQYF,TGTGCCATAGACAGGGGAACAGATACGCAGTATTTT
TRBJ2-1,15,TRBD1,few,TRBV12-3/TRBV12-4,CASRAGTGVYNEQFF,TGTGCCAGCAGGGCCGGGACAGGGGTTTACAATGAGCAGTTCTTC
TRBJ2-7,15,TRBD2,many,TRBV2,CASSEGTSGSYEQYF,TGTGCCAGCAGCGAGGGGACTAGCGGGAGTTACGAGCAGTACTTC
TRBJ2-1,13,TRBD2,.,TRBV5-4,CASSFGLANEQFF,TGTGCCAGCAGCTTCGGACTAGCAAATGAGCAGTTCTTC
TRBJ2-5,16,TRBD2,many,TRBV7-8,CASSLRASGNQETQYF,TGTGCCAGCAGTCTAAGGGCTAGCGGGAACCAAGAGACCCAGTACTTC
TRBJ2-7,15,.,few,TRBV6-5,CASSYSIRGEGEQYF,TGTGCCAGCAGTTACTCGATTAGGGGGGAAGGGGAGCAGTACTTC
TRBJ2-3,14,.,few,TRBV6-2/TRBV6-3,CASSERGSPDTQYF,TGTGCCAGCAGTGAAAGAGGTAGCCCAGATACGCAGTATTTT
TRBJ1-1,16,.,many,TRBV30,CAWSDPLIQMNTEAFF,TGTGCCTGGAGTGATCCCTTAATTCAGATGAACACTGAAGCTTTCTTT
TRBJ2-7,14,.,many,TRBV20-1,CSALNYRDPYEQYF,TGCAGTGCTCTAAATTACAGGGACCCCTACGAGCAGTACTTC
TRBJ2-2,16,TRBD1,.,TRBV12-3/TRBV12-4,CASSMGTGSVTGELFF,TGTGCCAGCAGTATGGGGACAGGGTCGGTCACCGGGGAGCTGTTTTTT
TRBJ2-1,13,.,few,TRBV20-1,CSARLGWEDEQFF,TGCAGTGCCCGCCTAGGTTGGGAGGATGAGCAGTTCTTC
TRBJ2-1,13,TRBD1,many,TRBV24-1,CATRDRRYNEQFF,TGTGCCACCCGGGACAGGCGATACAATGAGCAGTTCTTC
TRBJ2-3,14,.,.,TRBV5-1,CASSRWDSTDTQYF,TGCGCCAGCAGCCGATGGGACAGCACAGATACGCAGTATTTT
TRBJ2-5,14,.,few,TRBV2,CASSASEYQETQYF,TGTGCCAGCAGTGCCTCAGAGTACCAAGAGACCCAGTACTTC
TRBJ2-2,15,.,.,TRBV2,CASREDGRNTGELFF,TGTGCCAGCAGAGAGGACGGGAGGAACACCGGGGAGCTGTTTTTT
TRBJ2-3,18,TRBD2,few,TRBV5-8,CASSPTTLAGVSTDTQYF,TGTGCCAGCAGCCCAACAACCTTAGCGGGGGTTAGCACAGATACGCAGTATTTT
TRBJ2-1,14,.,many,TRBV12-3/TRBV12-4,CASSPGTIGNEQFF,TGTGCCAGCAGCCCTGGGACCATTGGAAATGAGCAGTTCTTC
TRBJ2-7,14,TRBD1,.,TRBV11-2,CASSDRTGLYEQYF,TGTGCCAGCAGCGACCGGACAGGCCTCTACGAGCAGTACTTC
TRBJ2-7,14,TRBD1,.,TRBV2,CASSEFQGAGEQYF,TGTGCCAGCAGTGAATTTCAGGGGGCAGGCGAGCAGTACTTC
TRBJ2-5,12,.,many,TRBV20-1,CSARVGMETQYF,TGCAGTGCTAGAGTAGGGATGGAGACCCAGTACTTC
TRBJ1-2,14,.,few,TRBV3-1,CASSQEWTLGGYTF,TGTGCCAGCAGCCAAGAATGGACCTTGGGCGGCTACACCTTC
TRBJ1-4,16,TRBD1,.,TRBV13,CASSLAAGTGNEKLFF,TGTGCCAGCAGCTTAGCCGCTGGGACAGGAAATGAAAAACTGTTTTTT
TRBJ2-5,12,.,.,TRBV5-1,CASSPDRGTQYF,TGCGCCAGCAGCCCGGACCGTGGGACCCAGTACTTC